Below, 24 T cell receptor beta chains from the same sample are listed, as sequenced in a study of blood T cell repertoires in COVID-19. Sequenced by immunoSEQ multiplex PCR; TCRdb stores in-frame clones only, minus some. The table shows about 210,000 clones, with around 84% occurring only once. Sequencing was done on a sample of peripheral blood. These receptors originate from a woman of 80 years or more with COVID-19, enrolled during active disease.

The V gene is TRBV7-2, the J gene TRBJ1-2; a possible D gene is TRBD1 (5 bases). V dropped 8 bases and J dropped 9 bases, with 22 bases sitting between them. Germline lookup yields CDR1 SGHTA and CDR2 FQGNSA. This CDR3 has 14 amino acids. The CDR3 sequence is CASGGGAEGNRYTF. The CDR3 region has the DNA TGTGCCAGCGGCGGAGGGGCCGAAGGAAATCGCTACACCTTC.

This clone appeared a few times. The V and J genes are TRBV7-9 and TRBJ1-1, with D hard to call. V lost 3 bases to trimming and J lost 1 base, with 6 bases between them. This CDR3 has 13 amino acids. The germline V gene has CDR1 SEHNR and CDR2 FQNEAQ (reference sequence). The CDR3 loop is CASSLAGNTEAFF. The CDR3 nucleotides are TGTGCCAGCAGCTTGGCTGGGAACACTGAAGCTTTCTTT.

J is TRBJ2-3 and V is TRBV5-4; 7 nucleotides line up with TRBD1. With 0 bases clipped from V and 9 bases from J, the junction kept 4 bases outside the gene matches. There are 13 residues in the CDR3. The germline V gene has CDR1 SGHNT and CDR2 YYREEE (reference sequence). CDR3 DNA sequence: TGTGCCAGCAGCTTGGAGAGACAGGGAACGCAGTATTTT. Its translation: CASSLERQGTQYF.

The chain joins TRBV3-1 (or the pseudogene TRBV3-2) to TRBJ2-5, with 8 bases identical to TRBD2. The CDR3 has 15 amino acids. V shed 2 bases, J shed 0 bases, and the junction held 2 bases outside the gene matches. Germline CDR1 and CDR2: LGHDT and YNNKEL (reference sequence). CDR3 sequence (DNA): TGTGCCAGCAGCCAATTCGGGGGGGACCAAGAGACCCAGTACTTC. This codes for CASSQFGGDQETQYF.

The chain joins TRBV18 to TRBJ2-1; a possible D gene is TRBD1 (6 bases). V gave up 0 bases and J gave up 7 bases, with 13 bases separating them. The CDR3 is 15 amino acids. The V gene's germline CDR1 is KGHSH and CDR2 LQKENI. DNA of the CDR3: TGTGCCAGCTCACCACCGTCCCGGGACAAAAATGAGCAGTTCTTC. Translated, it gives CASSPPSRDKNEQFF. The full variable domain, with the rest looked up from reference TRBV18 and TRBJ2-1, is NAGVMQNPRHLVRRRGQEARLRCSPMKGHSHVYWYRQLPEEGLKFMVYLQKENIIDESGMPKERFSAEFPKEGPSILRIQQVVRGDSAAYFCASSPPSRDKNEQFFGPGTRLTVL.

The chain carries TRBV10-3 and TRBJ2-5, with 10 bases identical to TRBD2. CDR3 length: 15 residues. J gave up 5 bases and V 2 bases, and 5 bases lay outside the gene matches. Germline V gives CDR1 ENHRY, CDR2 SYGVKD. CDR3 DNA sequence: TGTGCCATCAGTGAGGCTAGCGGGGGAGGGGAGACCCAGTACTTC. It codes for CAISEASGGGETQYF.

This clone was observed a single time. The chain uses TRBV21-1 and TRBJ2-2; the table's D call TRBD2 went unverified against the DNA. TRBV21-1 is a known pseudogene. This CDR3 region has 15 residues. The CDR3: CASSKGVSNTGELFF. CDR3 nucleotide sequence: TGTGCCAGCAGCAAAGGTGTCTCGAACACCGGGGAGCTGTTTTTT.

The CDR3 is CACSTGPMNTEAFF. For the CDR3, the DNA is TGTGCCTGTTCAACAGGCCCAATGAACACTGAAGCTTTCTTT. This chain joins TRBV30 and TRBJ1-1; a possible D gene is TRBD1 (5 bases). The germline gives CDR1 GTSNPN, CDR2 SVGIG (reference sequence). This CDR3 contains 14 residues. With 6 bases removed from V and 0 bases from J, the gap between germline ends came to 14 bases.

The rearrangement joins TRBV25-1 to TRBJ2-3; D remains ambiguous. Trimming left V 4 bases short and J 10 bases short, with 12 bases between. Looked up from germline, CDR1 is MGHDK and CDR2 is SYGVNS. This CDR3 contains 12 residues. CDR3 bases: TGTGCCAGCAGTGTTTCGGGTCGGGCGCAGTATTTT. It translates to CASSVSGRAQYF.

The chain couples TRBV5-1 to TRBJ2-2; TRBD1 agrees at 7 bases. The CDR3 length is 14 residues. Germline loops: CDR1 SGHRS, CDR2 YFSETQ. Trimming removed 4 bases from V and 3 bases from J; junction bases left unmatched: 3. Written as DNA, the CDR3 is TGCGCCAGCAGCCCGGGACAGCACACCGGGGAGCTGTTTTTT. Its protein is CASSPGQHTGELFF. Full variable domain (remainder filled in from reference TRBV5-1 and TRBJ2-2): KAGVTQTPRYLIKTRGQQVTLSCSPISGHRSVSWYQQTPGQGLQFLFEYFSETQRNKGNFPGRFSGRQFSNSRSEMNVSTLELGDSALYLCASSPGQHTGELFFGEGSRLTVL.

The chain joins TRBV5-1 to TRBJ1-1; 9 bases match TRBD1. The CDR3 totals 12 residues. J gave up 4 bases and V 5 bases, and 0 bases lay outside the gene matches. In germline, CDR1 is SGHRS, CDR2 YFSETQ. The CDR3, as DNA: TGCGCCAGCAGGGGACAGGGCACTGAAGCTTTCTTT. Its translation: CASRGQGTEAFF.

The chain links TRBV14 to TRBJ2-1; 7 bases are shared with TRBD2. The germline V gene has CDR1 SGHDN and CDR2 FVKESK. The CDR3 runs to 16 residues. V trimming: 1 base; J trimming: 9 bases; junction bases outside the gene matches: 12. CDR3: CASSQGGSGARGEQFF. As DNA, the CDR3 is TGTGCCAGCAGCCAAGGGGGAAGCGGGGCTAGGGGTGAGCAGTTCTTC.

The chain is built from TRBV5-1 and TRBJ2-1; 11 bases align to TRBD2. The CDR3 totals 16 residues. Germline V lookup: CDR1 SGHRS, CDR2 YFSETQ. Trimming cost V 0 bases and J 8 bases; bases outside gene matches: 7. The CDR3 nucleotides read TGCGCCAGCAGCTTGGTTAGCGGGGGGGCTGTGGATGAGCAGTTCTTC. As protein: CASSLVSGGAVDEQFF.

This sequence joins TRBV9 and TRBJ2-7; TRBD2 matches at 10 bases. Unmatched junction bases numbered 3, after V lost 4 bases and J lost 2 bases. The CDR3 totals 14 residues. Germline V CDR1 and CDR2: SGDLS, YYNGEE. This CDR3 is CASSRTSGAYEQYF. Written as DNA, the CDR3 is TGTGCCAGCAGCAGGACTAGCGGAGCCTACGAGCAGTACTTC.

This clone has a single count. V is TRBV4-2 and J is TRBJ1-5; TRBD1 aligns across 7 bases. This CDR3 is built from 16 residues. The V gene's germline CDR1 is LGHNA and CDR2 YNFKEQ. The V gene end was trimmed by 1 base and the J gene end by 1 base; junction bases not matched to a gene: 4. The DNA of the CDR3 is TGTGCCAGCAGCCAAGGACAGGGTCGCAGCAATCAGCCCCAGCATTTT. It yields the protein CASSQGQGRSNQPQHF.

V usage is TRBV15 and J usage is TRBJ2-2; D is undetermined. CDR1 is LNHNV, CDR2 YYDKDF, per germline (reference sequence). This CDR3 contains 16 residues. Trimming took off 6 bases at V and 5 bases at J, with 19 bases between the two ends. The CDR3 loop is CATSLPVDGVTGELFF. In DNA form, the CDR3 reads TGTGCCACCAGTCTCCCGGTCGATGGAGTGACCGGGGAGCTGTTTTTT.

The chain employs TRBV27 and TRBJ1-6; no clear D gene. Per germline, CDR1 MNHEY and CDR2 SMNVEV (reference sequence). This CDR3 spans 13 amino acids. Trimming removed 6 bases from V and 9 bases from J, with 12 bases in between. The CDR3 sequence is CASRSPPSSPLHF. The DNA for the CDR3 is TGTGCCAGCAGAAGTCCCCCGAGTTCACCCCTCCACTTT.

The gene calls are TRBV6-6 and TRBJ1-5; a possible D gene is TRBD1 (6 bases). The CDR3 covers 14 residues. The V gene lost 10 bases and the J gene lost 2 bases, with 15 bases spanning the gap. Germline CDR1 is MNHNY and CDR2 is SVGAGI (reference sequence). DNA for the CDR3: TGTGCCACCCGAGGGGGAGTCGGCAATCAGCCCCAGCATTTT. This translates into CATRGGVGNQPQHF.

The chain links TRBV5-1 to TRBJ2-2; the D gene is possibly TRBD1 (6 bases). This CDR3 has 14 amino acids. V dropped 3 bases and J dropped 2 bases, with 8 bases sitting between them. Germline V gene lookup returns CDR1 SGHRS and CDR2 YFSETQ. CDR3 bases: TGCGCCAGCAGCTCAGGGACAAACACCGGGGAGCTGTTTTTT. It translates to CASSSGTNTGELFF.

This clone has a handful of counts. The chain is built from TRBV10-1 and TRBJ1-2; 7 positions match TRBD1. V lost 0 bases and J lost 8; bases outside the gene matches: 9. The length of the CDR3 is 15 residues. CDR1 WNHNN and CDR2 SYGVQD come from the germline V gene (reference sequence). DNA for the CDR3: TGCGCCAGCAGTGAGTCGATAGAGGGGGCGGAGGGCTACACCTTC. It yields the protein CASSESIEGAEGYTF.

The rearrangement uses TRBV5-1 and TRBJ2-2, with TRBD2 matching over 14 bases. J gave up 1 base and V 4 bases, and 6 bases lay outside the gene matches. The CDR3 has 18 amino acids. The germline V gene has CDR1 SGHRS and CDR2 YFSETQ. CDR3 DNA sequence: TGCGCCAGCAGCCCGGGACTAGCGGGGGCGATGAACACCGGGGAGCTGTTTTTT. Protein sequence: CASSPGLAGAMNTGELFF.

The sample holds a few counts of this clone. The chain employs TRBV28 and TRBJ1-2; 8 nucleotides line up with TRBD1. The CDR3 covers 13 residues. Trimming took 6 bases from V and 3 from J; bases not matched to a gene: 3. Germline lookup yields CDR1 MDHEN and CDR2 SYDVKM. The CDR3 protein is CASSSGQDYGYTF. CDR3 bases: TGTGCCAGCAGCTCGGGACAGGACTATGGCTACACCTTC.

The rearrangement joins TRBV6-2 or TRBV6-3 to TRBJ1-1, with TRBD1 identical over 8 bases. With 4 bases clipped from V and 0 bases from J, the junction kept 4 bases outside the gene matches. The CDR3 sequence is 15 residues long. The germline V gene has CDR1 MNHEY and CDR2 SVGEGT. This CDR3 reads CASSFGQGVNTEAFF. CDR3 nucleotides: TGTGCCAGCAGTTTCGGACAGGGTGTGAACACTGAAGCTTTCTTT.

The chain recombines TRBV5-1 with TRBJ2-6; 8 nucleotides match TRBD1. This CDR3 spans 17 amino acids. The germline V gene has CDR1 SGHRS and CDR2 YFSETQ. V gave up 4 bases and J gave up 0 bases; unmatched junction bases: 6. The CDR3 coding sequence is TGCGCCAGCAGCCCGACAGGGGCCAACTCTGGGGCCAACGTCCTGACTTTC. Protein sequence: CASSPTGANSGANVLTF. The complete variable domain, with remaining parts taken from reference TRBV5-1 and TRBJ2-6, reads KAGVTQTPRYLIKTRGQQVTLSCSPISGHRSVSWYQQTPGQGLQFLFEYFSETQRNKGNFPGRFSGRQFSNSRSEMNVSTLELGDSALYLCASSPTGANSGANVLTFGAGSRLTVL.